This record looks at one T cell receptor (beta chain) sequence and its context. Scientists amplified the TCR beta CDR3 regions from RNA transcripts. Following a first-round RT-PCR that used HTBI primers, a second-round multiplex PCR was carried out. MiXCR, applied by TCRdb to the multiplex PCR reads, yields one record per CDR3 protein. The data contain just over 400,000 distinct CDR3 sequences, under 25% of them singletons. The sample originates from a study of Graves' ophthalmopathy and Graves' hyperthyroidism. V lost 0 bases and J 13 bases, leaving 12 bases between the germline ends. The CDR3 runs 13 residues. Germline CDR1 SGHDN, CDR2 FVKESK.

Sequenced: peripheral blood. The receptor's source is a woman between 18 and 29 years old with stable Graves' hyperthyroidism. The chain recombines TRBV14 with TRBJ2-2; D possibly uses TRBD1 or TRBD2 (6 bases each). CDR3: CASSQDRGGSLFF. CDR3 DNA: TGTGCCAGCAGCCAAGACAGGGGAGGTTCGCTGTTTTTT.